These 27 T cell receptor beta chains share one sample of origin, sequenced in a study of shared clonotypes between healthy human individuals. TCRdb keeps only in-frame clones here, not all; method: immunoSEQ multiplex PCR. The table records 190,000 or so clones, roughly 93% of them present only once. The sequencing sample was made of naive CD4+ T cells sorted from blood. Noted subset: CD45RA+ positively selected. Source of these receptors: a woman in her twenties or thirties in good health.

This clone has just one count. The CDR3 protein is CAIGPEGSGNTIYF. The CDR3 region has the DNA TGTGCCATCGGACCCGAGGGCTCTGGAAACACCATATATTTT. J is TRBJ1-3 and V is TRBV10-3; no clear D. The CDR3 is 14 residues long. V dropped 8 bases and J dropped 0 bases, with 11 bases sitting between them. The V gene's germline CDR1 is ENHRY and CDR2 SYGVKD.

V is TRBV6-1 and J is TRBJ1-5, with unresolved D. Trimming cost V 7 bases and J 6 bases, with 10 bases left between them. CDR1 is MNHNS and CDR2 is SASEGT in the germline V gene. There are 12 residues in the CDR3. CDR3 sequence: CASNIRTQPQHF. The CDR3 DNA sequence: TGTGCCAGCAATATACGGACTCAGCCCCAGCATTTT.

The rearrangement joins TRBV7-2 to TRBJ1-5; a possible D gene is TRBD1 (6 bases). V lost 7 bases and J 1 base, leaving 11 bases between the germline ends. CDR1 SGHTA and CDR2 FQGNSA come from the germline V gene. This CDR3 contains 14 residues. CDR3 protein: CASTVRGSNQPQHF. The CDR3 DNA follows: TGTGCCAGCACAGTGAGGGGGAGCAATCAGCCCCAGCATTTT.

This clone was found once. The chain combines TRBV28 with TRBJ2-7; D not resolved. The length of the CDR3 is 14 residues. CDR1 and CDR2 (germline): MDHEN, SYDVKM. The V end was cut by 6 bases, the J end by 2 bases, with 14 bases between. CDR3: CASSTPRRTYEQYF. The CDR3 nucleotides are TGTGCCAGCAGCACTCCGAGGCGAACCTACGAGCAGTACTTC.

In DNA, the CDR3 is TGTGCCAGCTCAAACCAGTGGGTTAATAGCAATCAGCCCCAGCATTTT. Translated: CASSNQWVNSNQPQHF. The rearrangement uses TRBV18 and TRBJ1-5; no firm D call. V lost 5 bases to trimming and J lost 0 bases, with 14 bases between them. The germline gives CDR1 KGHSH, CDR2 LQKENI. The CDR3 is made up of 16 amino acids.

In this sample, this clone turned up once. CDR3 bases: TGCAGCGCTCAGACAGGGGAGGTGCAGTACTTC. It yields the protein CSAQTGEVQYF. This sequence joins TRBV29-1 and TRBJ2-5; 8 bases line up with TRBD1. The CDR3 sequence is 11 residues long. Germline loops: CDR1 SQVTM, CDR2 ANQGSEA. J gave up 11 bases and V 7 bases, and 9 bases lay outside the gene matches.

The chain couples TRBV21-1 to TRBJ1-5; the table names TRBD1, a call not compared with the DNA. TRBV21-1 is a pseudogene. This CDR3 has 13 residues. The CDR3 protein is CASRPTGDQPQHF. Here the CDR3 DNA reads TGTGCCAGCAGGCCAACAGGGGACCAGCCCCAGCATTTT.

CDR3 nucleotides: TGTGCCAGCAGCCTAGGGACTAGCGGGAGAATTTTCGAGCAGTACTTC. Translated, it gives CASSLGTSGRIFEQYF. This chain connects TRBV11-2 to TRBJ2-7; TRBD2 matches at 14 bases. CDR3 length equals 16 residues. Unmatched junction bases numbered 9, after V lost 5 bases and J lost 6 bases. Germline lookup yields CDR1 SGHAT and CDR2 FQNNGV.

This chain connects TRBV6-6 to TRBJ1-2; 9 nucleotides match TRBD1. The length of the CDR3 is 15 residues. Per the germline V gene, CDR1 is MNHNY and CDR2 is SVGAGI (reference sequence). The V gene end was trimmed by 0 bases and the J gene end by 2 bases; junction bases not matched to a gene: 1. The CDR3 is CASSYSTGGNYGYTF. The CDR3, as DNA: TGTGCCAGCAGTTACTCTACAGGGGGCAACTATGGCTACACCTTC.

This chain joins TRBV12-5 and TRBJ1-4; D is uncertain. Germline lookup yields CDR1 LGHNT and CDR2 FRNRAP. This CDR3 spans 14 amino acids. V gave up 3 bases and J gave up 7 bases, with 12 bases separating them. The CDR3 DNA reads as TGTGCTAGTGGTTTCGTACGTCGTGGTGAAAAACTGTTTTTT. It encodes CASGFVRRGEKLFF.

The rearrangement uses TRBV19 and TRBJ1-5, with D uncertain. Germline loops: CDR1 LNHDA, CDR2 SQIVND (reference sequence). V lost 8 bases to trimming and J lost 5 bases, with 13 bases between them. This CDR3 contains 13 residues. CDR3 region: CASVGEGYQPQHF. The CDR3 DNA reads as TGTGCCAGTGTAGGCGAGGGCTATCAGCCCCAGCATTTT.

This chain joins TRBV18 and TRBJ1-2, with TRBD1 matching 10 bases. V trimming: 3 bases; J trimming: 5 bases; junction bases outside the gene matches: 3. Germline values: CDR1 KGHSH, CDR2 LQKENI. CDR3 size: 14 residues. This CDR3 is CASSPTGQGYGYTF. In DNA, the CDR3 is TGTGCCAGCTCACCGACGGGACAGGGGTATGGCTACACCTTC.

V is TRBV19 and J is TRBJ2-7, with TRBD1 matching over 9 bases. Germline loops: CDR1 LNHDA, CDR2 SQIVND (reference sequence). The CDR3 runs to 14 residues. J was trimmed by 7 bases and V by 4 bases; bases with no gene match: 8. CDR3 loop: CASSTTGGSGEQYF. The CDR3 DNA reads TGTGCCAGTAGTACTACAGGGGGCTCGGGTGAGCAGTACTTC.

This chain joins TRBV16 and TRBJ2-1; TRBD2 matches at 8 bases. The CDR3 runs to 16 residues. The germline gives CDR1 KGHSY, CDR2 FQNENV. V dropped 1 base and J dropped 0; count of bases not matched to a gene: 2. The CDR3 region is CASSQFAGGSYNEQFF. The CDR3 DNA sequence: TGTGCCAGCAGCCAATTCGCGGGAGGCTCCTACAATGAGCAGTTCTTC.

The gene calls are TRBV21-1 and TRBJ1-2. TRBV21-1 is marked as a pseudogene. The CDR3 extends over 21 amino acids. The CDR3 spells CASSKKRGGRSYTRGRYGYTF. For the CDR3, the DNA is TGTGCCAGCAGCAAAAAAAGGGGCGGCCGGTCCTACACCCGCGGGCGGTATGGCTACACCTTC.

CDR3 protein: CASSPGQGSTDTQYF. Written as DNA, the CDR3 is TGCGCCAGCAGTCCGGGACAGGGTAGCACAGATACGCAGTATTTT. The chain links TRBV5-1 to TRBJ2-3; 9 nucleotides align to TRBD1. The CDR3 spans 15 residues. The V gene's germline CDR1 is SGHRS and CDR2 YFSETQ. V lost 5 bases, J lost 0 bases, and 4 bases stayed unmatched.

This chain uses TRBV11-2 with TRBJ2-2; D gene ambiguous. The CDR3 is 13 residues long. Per the germline V gene, CDR1 is SGHAT and CDR2 is FQNNGV. Trimming took 3 bases from V and 4 from J, leaving 6 bases between them. CDR3 sequence reads: CASSLVGTGELFF. Written as DNA, the CDR3 is TGTGCCAGCAGCTTGGTAGGCACCGGGGAGCTGTTTTTT.

The chain couples TRBV28 to TRBJ2-1; D is uncertain. The V gene's germline CDR1 is MDHEN and CDR2 SYDVKM. This CDR3 comprises 12 residues. The V end lost 1 base, the J end lost 6 bases, and 4 bases lay between the germline ends. CDR3 DNA sequence: TGTGCCAGCAGTTTATTGACCAATGAGCAGTTCTTC. This codes for CASSLLTNEQFF.

V and J are TRBV19 and TRBJ2-3, with 8 bases that match TRBD2. The ends lost 6 bases at V and 0 bases at J; junction bases unmatched: 17. Per germline, CDR1 LNHDA and CDR2 SQIVND (reference sequence). The CDR3 sequence is 19 residues long. The CDR3 here is CASSPYQAGGAYSTDTQYF. The CDR3 bases are TGTGCCAGTAGCCCCTACCAGGCGGGAGGCGCCTATAGCACAGATACGCAGTATTTT.

This rearrangement joins TRBV18 to TRBJ2-1, with 9 nucleotides matching TRBD1. This CDR3 comprises 16 residues. V dropped 6 bases and J dropped 1; count of bases not matched to a gene: 7. Germline CDR1 reads KGHSH; CDR2 reads LQKENI. This CDR3 is CASSLDRGSSYNEQFF. DNA of the CDR3: TGTGCCAGCTCCTTAGACAGGGGGTCATCCTACAATGAGCAGTTCTTC. The full variable domain, its missing parts supplied by reference TRBV18 and TRBJ2-1, is NAGVMQNPRHLVRRRGQEARLRCSPMKGHSHVYWYRQLPEEGLKFMVYLQKENIIDESGMPKERFSAEFPKEGPSILRIQQVVRGDSAAYFCASSLDRGSSYNEQFFGPGTRLTVL.

The chain carries TRBV18 and TRBJ2-2; 12 positions match TRBD2. This CDR3 is 16 amino acids long. Losses at the gene ends were 0 bases for V and 4 bases for J; bases not matched to a gene: 0. Germline CDR1 and CDR2: KGHSH and LQKENI. CDR3 bases: TGTGCCAGCTCACCACCGGGACTAGCGGGCACCGGGGAGCTGTTTTTT. This encodes CASSPPGLAGTGELFF.

In nucleotides, the CDR3 is TGTGCCAGTAGTACCCGGGACAGGGAGAACACTGAAGCTTTCTTT. Amino acids: CASSTRDRENTEAFF. The V call is TRBV19, the J call TRBJ1-1; 9 bases are shared with TRBD1. After removal of 4 bases from V and 1 base from J, the junction contained 4 bases not matched to a gene. The germline CDR1 and CDR2 sequences are LNHDA and SQIVND (reference sequence). The length of the CDR3 is 15 residues.

The chain joins TRBV28 to TRBJ2-7; TRBD2 aligns across 15 bases. V shed 6 bases, J shed 2 bases, and the junction held 8 bases outside the gene matches. The germline V gene has CDR1 MDHEN and CDR2 SYDVKM. There are 17 residues in the CDR3. This chain's CDR3 is CASRREGLAGGAYEQYF. CDR3 nucleotide sequence: TGTGCCAGCAGGCGAGAGGGACTAGCGGGAGGTGCCTACGAGCAGTACTTC.

The chain links TRBV6-1 to TRBJ1-2, with D possibly matching TRBD1 (6 bases). Per germline, CDR1 MNHNS and CDR2 SASEGT. Trimming pared 4 bases from V and 4 bases from J, leaving 19 bases between. The CDR3 runs 16 residues. The CDR3 is CASSARQEPTSYGYTF. The CDR3 DNA follows: TGTGCCAGCAGTGCAAGACAGGAGCCGACGAGCTATGGCTACACCTTC.

The chain joins TRBV6-6 to TRBJ1-5; D may be TRBD1 (5 bases). Trimming cost V 2 bases and J 1 base, with 6 bases left between them. The CDR3 totals 14 residues. CDR1 and CDR2 from the germline V gene are MNHNY and SVGAGI (reference sequence). CDR3 coding DNA: TGTGCCAGCAGTTACGGGGGGAGCAATCAGCCCCAGCATTTT. Protein product: CASSYGGSNQPQHF.

The chain couples TRBV30 to TRBJ1-2; possible D gene TRBD1, 5 bases. CDR1 is GTSNPN and CDR2 is SVGIG in the germline V gene (reference sequence). V lost 5 bases and J 6 bases, leaving 13 bases between the germline ends. The CDR3 length is 12 residues. The CDR3 nucleotides are TGTGCCTGGGGGTCGGGGGGTAATGGCTACACCTTC. Its protein is CAWGSGGNGYTF.

The gene calls are TRBV19 and TRBJ1-1; D perhaps matches TRBD1 (5 bases). From germline, CDR1 is LNHDA and CDR2 SQIVND (reference sequence). CDR3 length: 12 residues. V dropped 5 bases and J dropped 4 bases, with 8 bases sitting between them. As DNA, the CDR3 is TGTGCCAGTAGTTCGGGGCCCACTGAAGCTTTCTTT. This gives the protein CASSSGPTEAFF.